This TCR beta chain was recovered during a study of identical twins. TCRdb reanalysed the 5' RACE reads using MiXCR and keeps one entry per CDR3 protein. The sample has more than 1.5 million distinct CDR3 sequences, roughly a third seen once. A word on this clonotype: The antigen is not known.

Whole-study results and caveats: Twins shared out-of-frame alpha sequences with excess low generation probability.

Per germline, CDR1 MNHEY and CDR2 SVGAGI. The CDR3 is 15 residues long. With 6 bases removed from V and 1 base from J, the gap between germline ends came to 14 bases. Everyone who gave samples was a healthy Caucasian. The sample was cord blood. The chain links TRBV6-5 to TRBJ2-3, with a weak D call TRBD1 (6 bases). The TCR comes from a newborn girl in good health. The CDR3 loop reads CASRSDSLGTDTQYF. The CDR3 nucleotides are TGTGCCAGCAGGTCGGACAGTTTGGGCACAGATACGCAGTATTTT.